What follows are 3 T cell receptor beta chains derived from one specimen sequenced in a study of T cell clusters in autoimmune cytopenias. TRB was amplified from 250 ng of peripheral blood genomic DNA per sample. Multiplex touch-down PCR amplified TRB using TRB-A and TRB-B pools in one tube. After re-calling the multiplex PCR reads, TCRdb lists one entry per CDR3 protein, DNA absent. The specimen's table records some 2,000 distinct CDR3 sequences. These sequences were also reported in another study, on T cell repertoires in aging, cancer and after chemotherapy.

The sequencing sample was made of peripheral blood. These TCRs come from a human donor in good health.

In terms of frequency, this clonotype is medium-sized. The CDR3 spells CASRGRGQTYEQYF. The J gene is TRBJ2-7, the V gene TRBV6-4; TCRdb's D call of TRBD1 is untestable without DNA. This CDR3 contains 14 residues. Per the germline V gene, CDR1 is MRHNA and CDR2 is SNTAGT.

This clonotype is called medium-sized based on its frequency. The chain carries TRBV7-2 and TRBJ2-7; the D call of TRBD1 rests on TCRdb alone, since no DNA is present to check it. The germline gives CDR1 SGHTA, CDR2 FQGNSA. The CDR3 is 14 amino acids. CDR3 protein: CASSLLDRGGEQYF.

This clonotype shows up as medium-sized by frequency. The V call is TRBV5-4, the J call TRBJ2-7; TCRdb's D call, TRBD1, is unchecked because there is no DNA. Germline CDR1 and CDR2: SGHNT and YYREEE (reference sequence). This CDR3 comprises 19 residues. The CDR3 loop is CASSMIPSAVTGSSYEQYF.